This TCR beta chain was identified in a study of T-cell reconstitution after alpha-beta-depleted transplantation in children. This clonotype was observed at least ten times. A TCRbeta library incorporating unique molecular identifiers was prepared. TCRdb re-called the PCR reads through MiXCR, storing one row per CDR3 protein. The table has fewer than 130,000 distinct CDR3 sequences, 10% to 13% seen once; the top ten hold about 8.8%. Germline V CDR1 and CDR2: MDHEN, SYDVKM. CDR3 size: 14 residues. Losses at the gene ends were 7 bases for V and 6 bases for J; bases not matched to a gene: 5. The chain is built from TRBV28 and TRBJ1-5; 11 nucleotides agree with TRBD1. Sequences were derived from PBMCs from the stem cell graft donor, sampled from the stem cell graft. The source of this sequence is a human donor who donated a stem cell graft to a child with acute lymphoblastic leukemia. As DNA, the CDR3 is TGTGCCAGCAACCCAGGACAGGGGGCTCAGCCCCAGCATTTT. It codes for CASNPGQGAQPQHF.